The 30 T cell receptor beta chains in this list originate from one sample, sequenced in a study of T cell responses to AZD1222 COVID-19 vaccine (dated by TCRdb to about 2021). The library relied on the immunoSEQ multiplex PCR assay. The immuneACCESS repertoire file appears here via TCRdb, limited to in-frame rearrangements. These files lack a portion of the clones; in checked studies, under half of the deficit traces to unresolved V genes, and the cause of the others is not known. This sample holds about 84,000 clones; about nine tenths were observed only once. Together, the top ten hold 11% of the sample. The time point label, as the study defines it: about 28 days (+/-7) after the second vaccine dose. The material sequenced was peripheral blood, taken 28 days after the second AZD1222 dose. Receptors were obtained from an adult who received the AZD1222 COVID-19 vaccine.

This sequence joins TRBV24-1 and TRBJ2-1, with 10 bases that match TRBD2. The junction had 4 bases not matched to a gene; V was cut back by 4 bases and J by 2 bases. Germline loops: CDR1 KGHDR, CDR2 SFDVKD. The CDR3 runs to 16 residues. The CDR3 loop is CATSEGLAKTYNEQFF. CDR3 coding DNA: TGTGCCACCAGTGAGGGACTAGCGAAGACCTACAATGAGCAGTTCTTC.

V and J are TRBV7-3 and TRBJ2-2; possibly TRBD1 or TRBD2 for D (6 bases each). There are 14 residues in the CDR3. Germline lookup yields CDR1 SGHTA and CDR2 FQGTGA. V was pared by 7 bases and J by 5 bases, with 14 bases between. The CDR3 region has the DNA TGTGCCAGCAACGGAGGGGGGTCGACCGGGGAGCTGTTTTTT. Translating gives CASNGGGSTGELFF.

The chain combines TRBV5-5 with TRBJ1-5; D gene unclear. Germline V gene lookup returns CDR1 SGHKS and CDR2 YYEKEE (reference sequence). CDR3 length equals 13 residues. V lost 2 bases and J lost 6, with 9 bases in between. CDR3 nucleotides: TGTGCCAGCAGCTTTCTAGGTGTTCAGCCCCAGCATTTT. Translation: CASSFLGVQPQHF. Using reference TRBV5-5 and TRBJ1-5 for the parts outside the CDR3, the full variable domain is DAGVTQSPTHLIKTRGQQVTLRCSPISGHKSVSWYQQVLGQGPQFIFQYYEKEERGRGNFPDRFSARQFPNYSSELNVNALLLGDSALYLCASSFLGVQPQHFGDGTRLSIL.

V gene TRBV18 combines with J gene TRBJ2-7; TRBD1 or TRBD2 may be the D gene (6 bases each). Trimming shortened V by 4 bases and J by 3 bases, and 22 bases separated the two germline ends. CDR3 length equals 17 residues. CDR1 is KGHSH, CDR2 LQKENI, per germline. CDR3 DNA sequence: TGTGCCAGCTCACAGGGGGGCCCACTGGCTTCAGGCTACGAGCAGTACTTC. This encodes CASSQGGPLASGYEQYF.

This sequence joins TRBV2 and TRBJ1-6; D gene uncertain. Germline-derived CDR1 and CDR2 are SNHLY and FYNNEI. Trimming cost V 5 bases and J 9 bases, with 14 bases left between them. This CDR3 region has 14 residues. The CDR3 DNA reads as TGTGCCAGCAGTAAAGAGACTCCCATTTCACCCCTCCACTTT. Translating gives CASSKETPISPLHF.

This chain's CDR3 is CASSARGGRSPYYSNQPQHF. CDR3 sequence (DNA): TGTGCCAGCAGCGCCCGCGGTGGCAGGAGCCCCTATTATAGCAATCAGCCCCAGCATTTT. The chain uses TRBV21-1 and TRBJ1-5. TRBV21-1 is annotated as a pseudogene. The CDR3 spans 20 residues.

The genes are TRBV9 and TRBJ2-2; 14 bases match TRBD2. From germline, CDR1 is SGDLS and CDR2 YYNGEE. The CDR3 runs to 16 residues. V lost 4 bases, J lost 5 bases, and 4 bases stayed unmatched. CDR3 region: CASSPRTSGRTGELFF. CDR3 bases: TGTGCCAGCAGCCCCCGGACTAGCGGGAGGACCGGGGAGCTGTTTTTT.

The rearrangement links TRBV10-3 to TRBJ2-4, with TRBD1 matching over 7 bases. This CDR3 has 18 residues. V shed 4 bases, J shed 7 bases, and the junction held 19 bases outside the gene matches. The V gene's germline CDR1 is ENHRY and CDR2 SYGVKD. CDR3 coding DNA: TGTGCCATCAGTGCAGAACCGGGACAGTCACCCGGGTATAACATTCAGTACTTC. This gives the protein CAISAEPGQSPGYNIQYF.

CDR3 sequence reads: CASSYSYEKLFF. CDR3 nucleotide sequence: TGTGCCAGCAGTTACTCGTATGAAAAACTGTTTTTT. J is TRBJ1-4 and V is TRBV6-6; D is uncertain. Germline V gene data show CDR1 as MNHNY and CDR2 as SVGAGI (reference sequence). The CDR3 spans 12 residues. The V gene lost 0 bases and the J gene lost 6 bases, with 2 bases spanning the gap.

The chain recombines TRBV18 with TRBJ2-3; D is unclear. The CDR3 totals 16 residues. V lost 0 bases to trimming and J lost 0 bases, with 10 bases between them. From germline, CDR1 is KGHSH and CDR2 LQKENI. CDR3 nucleotide sequence: TGTGCCAGCTCACCACCGAAGACTGGGAGCACAGATACGCAGTATTTT. As protein: CASSPPKTGSTDTQYF.

The chain recombines TRBV29-1 with TRBJ1-1; no reliable D call. Germline V gene data show CDR1 as SQVTM and CDR2 as ANQGSEA. This CDR3 has 13 amino acids. V lost 5 bases and J 10 bases, leaving 20 bases between the germline ends. The CDR3 DNA sequence: TGCAGCGTTAATCCGACCCACGGGTATTCAGCTTTCTTT. Encoded protein: CSVNPTHGYSAFF.

This clone was counted a single time. The rearrangement uses TRBV3-1 (or the pseudogene TRBV3-2) and TRBJ1-3, with D maybe TRBD1 (6 bases). The CDR3 has 19 amino acids. Between the trimmed V and J ends, which lost 0 bases and 4 bases, there was a span of 22 bases. The germline gives CDR1 LGHDT, CDR2 YNNKEL (reference sequence). Here the CDR3 DNA reads TGTGCCAGCAGCCAAGAAGTTTTTAGAACAGGGAGGTTCGGAAACACCATATATTTT. Its translation: CASSQEVFRTGRFGNTIYF.

The chain employs TRBV12-3 or TRBV12-4 and TRBJ1-1; possible D gene TRBD1, 5 bases. V was trimmed by 6 bases and J by 7 bases, leaving 15 bases between them. The CDR3 extends over 13 amino acids. CDR3 in amino acids: CASSPSGSLEAFF. The CDR3 DNA is TGTGCCAGCAGCCCCTCAGGGAGCCTTGAAGCTTTCTTT.

The sample holds a few counts of this clone. The rearrangement joins TRBV28 to TRBJ2-4, with D possibly matching TRBD2 (6 bases). The CDR3 spans 16 residues. V shed 7 bases and J shed 0 bases, with 16 bases lying between them. Germline assignment: CDR1 MDHEN and CDR2 SYDVKM. This chain's CDR3 is CASNGRRGRAKNIQYF. DNA of the CDR3: TGTGCCAGCAATGGCAGGAGGGGTAGAGCCAAAAACATTCAGTACTTC.

This chain joins TRBV13 and TRBJ1-5; D is uncertain. The germline V gene encodes CDR1 PRHDT and CDR2 FYEKMQ (reference sequence). V lost 3 bases and J 0 bases, leaving 12 bases between the germline ends. The CDR3 is made up of 16 amino acids. The CDR3 sequence: CASSFGGGDSNQPQHF. The CDR3 DNA sequence: TGTGCCAGCAGCTTCGGTGGAGGAGATAGCAATCAGCCCCAGCATTTT.

The chain joins TRBV18 to TRBJ2-2, with TRBD1 matching 9 bases. The junction had 6 bases not matched to a gene; V was cut back by 5 bases and J by 5 bases. Germline V gene lookup returns CDR1 KGHSH and CDR2 LQKENI. This CDR3 is 15 amino acids long. The CDR3 is CASSIDRGRTGELFF. CDR3 bases: TGTGCCAGCTCAATCGACAGGGGGAGGACCGGGGAGCTGTTTTTT.

The J gene is TRBJ1-3, the V gene TRBV7-6, with 7 bases identical to TRBD1. This CDR3 region has 16 residues. The germline V gene has CDR1 SGHVS and CDR2 FNYEAQ. V lost 4 bases, J lost 0 bases, and 6 bases stayed unmatched. DNA for the CDR3: TGTGCCAGCAGCTCCGGACAGGATCGCTCTGGAAACACCATATATTTT. It yields the protein CASSSGQDRSGNTIYF. Full variable domain (missing parts from reference TRBV7-6 and TRBJ1-3): GAGVSQSPRYKVTKRGQDVALRCDPISGHVSLYWYRQALGQGPEFLTYFNYEAQQDKSGLPNDRFSAERPEGSISTLTIQRTEQRDSAMYRCASSSGQDRSGNTIYFGEGSWLTVV.

This clone was detected only once. Germline and junction disagree at one end, which may indicate a read error. This chain uses TRBV9 with TRBJ2-2; 9 positions match TRBD1. The CDR3 has 15 amino acids. In germline, CDR1 is SGDLS, CDR2 YYNGEE. CDR3 nucleotide sequence: TGTGCCAGCAACCGAGGGACAGGGAACCCCGGGGAGCTGTTTTTT. It encodes CASNRGTGNPGELFF.

This rearrangement joins TRBV1 to TRBJ2-1; TRBD2 is taken as the D call from the table, unchecked against the DNA. TRBV1 is marked as a pseudogene. The CDR3 extends over 18 amino acids. CDR3 coding DNA: TGCACCAGCAGCCAAGAGGGGGGCGGGAGGGCCATAAACAATGAGCAGTTCTTC. It specifies CTSSQEGGGRAINNEQFF.

The DNA for the CDR3 is TGTGCCAGCAGTTCACGACAGCCCAGGGCTTTCTTT. Protein product: CASSSRQPRAFF. J is TRBJ1-1 and V is TRBV28; possible D gene TRBD1, 5 bases. The CDR3 covers 12 residues. V shed 4 bases and J shed 11 bases, with 14 bases lying between them. Per the germline V gene, CDR1 is MDHEN and CDR2 is SYDVKM. The complete variable domain, with remaining parts taken from reference TRBV28 and TRBJ1-1, reads DVKVTQSSRYLVKRTGEKVFLECVQDMDHENMFWYRQDPGLGLRLIYFSYDVKMKEKGDIPEGYSVSREKKERFSLILESASTNQTSMYLCASSSRQPRAFFGQGTRLTVV.

This clone has a handful of counts. V and J are TRBV30 and TRBJ1-3; D is possibly TRBD1 (6 bases). The CDR3 loop spans 14 amino acids. V shed 0 bases and J shed 2 bases, with 8 bases lying between them. Germline V gene data show CDR1 as GTSNPN and CDR2 as SVGIG (reference sequence). Here the CDR3 DNA reads TGTGCCTGGAGTGTACGGGGGCCTGGAAACACCATATATTTT. As protein: CAWSVRGPGNTIYF.

The chain joins TRBV18 to TRBJ1-2; a weak D match, TRBD1 (6 bases). Germline CDR1 is KGHSH and CDR2 is LQKENI. V was shortened by 7 bases and J by 6 bases, with 15 bases between the two germline ends. CDR3 length: 13 amino acids. CDR3 DNA sequence: TGTGCCAGCTTACAGGGTCGGGACAATGGCTACACCTTC. Its protein is CASLQGRDNGYTF.

The chain uses TRBV20-1 and TRBJ2-5; D is possibly TRBD1 (5 bases). Germline V lookup: CDR1 DFQATT, CDR2 SNEGSKA (reference sequence). Trimming took 3 bases from V and 1 from J, leaving 12 bases between them. CDR3 length equals 14 residues. The CDR3 nucleotides read TGCAGTGCTAGTAAAGGGGCAGGCCAAGAGACCCAGTACTTC. It codes for CSASKGAGQETQYF.

J is TRBJ1-6 and V is TRBV7-9; D not certain. Germline V CDR1 and CDR2: SEHNR, FQNEAQ (reference sequence). Trimming shortened V by 4 bases and J by 8 bases, and 9 bases separated the two germline ends. The CDR3 is 13 residues long. The CDR3: CASSSGLHSPLHF. The CDR3 DNA follows: TGTGCCAGCAGCTCTGGGCTTCATTCACCCCTCCACTTT.

Details on this clone: Other DNA sequences of this sample code for an identical CDR3. V usage is TRBV5-1 and J usage is TRBJ1-1, with 8 positions matching TRBD1. The CDR3 length is 15 residues. Germline CDR1 reads SGHRS; CDR2 reads YFSETQ. V gave up 1 base and J gave up 5 bases; unmatched junction bases: 7. CDR3 DNA: TGCGCCAGCAGCTTGATCCCACAGGGGGGAACTGAAGCTTTCTTT. This codes for CASSLIPQGGTEAFF.

This chain uses TRBV7-2 with TRBJ1-2, with TRBD1 as a possible D gene (5 bases). CDR1 is SGHTA, CDR2 FQGNSA, per germline. CDR3 length equals 13 residues. The V and J ends lost 5 bases and 8 bases respectively, with 15 bases between them. CDR3 sequence (DNA): TGTGCCAGCAGCCGGGGACCAACGGGCGGCTACACCTTC. The encoded protein is CASSRGPTGGYTF.

The V call is TRBV3-1 (or the pseudogene TRBV3-2), the J call TRBJ1-3, with a weak D call TRBD1 (5 bases). The V and J ends lost 4 bases and 2 bases respectively, with 9 bases between them. The CDR3 runs 14 residues. Germline assignment: CDR1 LGHDT and CDR2 YNNKEL (reference sequence). The CDR3 reads CASSPRGAGNTIYF. The CDR3, as DNA: TGTGCCAGCAGCCCTCGGGGGGCTGGAAACACCATATATTTT.

The chain recombines TRBV7-3 with TRBJ2-5; D not certain. The V end lost 5 bases, the J end lost 2 bases, and 9 bases lay between the germline ends. CDR1 and CDR2 (germline): SGHTA, FQGTGA. This CDR3 has 13 amino acids. The CDR3 DNA reads TGTGCCAGCAGCCGCAAACCTCAAGAGACCCAGTACTTC. Translation: CASSRKPQETQYF.

The sample holds a few counts of this clone. The chain has TRBV10-1 and TRBJ1-1; maybe TRBD1 (5 bases). V was cut by 6 bases and J by 3 bases, with 11 bases left in between. Looked up from germline, CDR1 is WNHNN and CDR2 is SYGVQD (reference sequence). The CDR3 is 13 amino acids. CDR3 bases: TGCGCCAGCAGCAGGGAACGTGACACTGAAGCTTTCTTT. Translation gives CASSRERDTEAFF.

This clone was seen a handful of times. The chain carries TRBV30 and TRBJ1-5, with a possible D match to TRBD1 (5 bases). V was cut by 2 bases and J by 3 bases, with 11 bases left in between. The CDR3 runs 14 residues. Germline CDR1 GTSNPN, CDR2 SVGIG (reference sequence). The CDR3 here is CAWSPDSTNQPQHF. CDR3 DNA: TGTGCCTGGAGTCCCGACAGTACCAATCAGCCCCAGCATTTT. The complete variable domain, with remaining parts taken from reference TRBV30 and TRBJ1-5, reads SQTIHQWPATLVQPVGSPLSLECTVEGTSNPNLYWYRQAAGRGLQLLFYSVGIGQISSEVPQNLSASRPQDRQFILSSKKLLLSDSGFYLCAWSPDSTNQPQHFGDGTRLSIL.